These 10 T cell receptor beta chains were sequenced from one sample in a study of spatial heterogeneity in lung cancer. Each CDR3 protein gets one entry after TCRdb re-called the 5' RACE reads with MiXCR. The data hold over 50,000 distinct CDR3 sequences, with around 8.4% observed a single time. This sample's time point: sample taken at primary tumor resection. Whole RNA from tumor, nontumor lung or frozen PBMC was sequenced unsorted. The sample consisted of PBMCs, taken at surgery. The receptors stem from a female donor with early-stage non-small cell lung cancer.

This clonotype has at least ten counts. The chain links TRBV29-1 to TRBJ1-3, with 8 bases matching TRBD1. The CDR3 covers 13 residues. Trimming took 8 bases from V and 3 from J; bases not matched to a gene: 6. Looked up from germline, CDR1 is SQVTM and CDR2 is ANQGSEA. CDR3 loop: CSFGQGDGNTIYF. In DNA, the CDR3 is TGCAGCTTTGGACAGGGCGATGGAAACACCATATATTTT.

The sample holds a few counts of this clonotype. The chain combines TRBV7-8 with TRBJ2-5; D not resolved. V lost 3 bases to trimming and J lost 1 base, with 9 bases between them. Germline V CDR1 and CDR2: SGHVS, FQNEAQ. The CDR3 contains 14 residues. CDR3 amino acids: CASSFLARQETQYF. The CDR3, as DNA: TGTGCCAGCAGCTTTCTGGCCCGCCAAGAGACCCAGTACTTC.

The chain is built from TRBV5-1 and TRBJ2-3; 8 nucleotides agree with TRBD1. Germline V gene sequence: CDR1 SGHRS, CDR2 YFSETQ. CDR3 length: 15 residues. With V trimmed by 0 bases and J by 3 bases, 3 bases remained unmatched. The CDR3 protein is CASSLDRGKTDTQYF. In DNA form, the CDR3 reads TGCGCCAGCAGCTTGGACAGGGGGAAAACAGATACGCAGTATTTT.

Ten or more counts support this clonotype. The chain couples TRBV5-1 to TRBJ2-1, with D perhaps matching TRBD1 or TRBD2 (5 bases each). The CDR3 sequence is 13 residues long. The germline CDR1 and CDR2 sequences are SGHRS and YFSETQ. V lost 0 bases, J lost 9 bases, and 10 bases lay in between. In DNA form, the CDR3 reads TGCGCCAGCAGCTTGGGATCGGGGACTGAGCAGTTCTTC. It is translated as CASSLGSGTEQFF.

This clonotype was detected many times. The CDR3 spells CASRRGRTGSNTGELFF. CDR3 nucleotide sequence: TGTGCCAGCCGACGCGGCAGAACAGGGTCGAACACCGGGGAGCTGTTTTTT. The chain links TRBV6-5 to TRBJ2-2, with a weak D call TRBD1 (6 bases). Germline CDR1 reads MNHEY; CDR2 reads SVGAGI. The CDR3 is 17 residues long. The V gene lost 8 bases and the J gene lost 0 bases, with 19 bases spanning the gap.

This clonotype was seen a few times. The chain carries TRBV24-1 and TRBJ2-1; the match to TRBD2 covers 7 bases. Trimming cost V 2 bases and J 0 bases; bases outside gene matches: 6. Germline values: CDR1 KGHDR, CDR2 SFDVKD. The CDR3 contains 17 residues. The CDR3: CATSDSSGDHSYNEQFF. The CDR3 DNA reads as TGTGCCACCAGTGATTCGAGCGGGGACCACTCCTACAATGAGCAGTTCTTC.

In this sample, this clonotype turned up many times. The chain is built from TRBV3-1 and TRBJ2-1; 10 bases map to TRBD2. The CDR3 totals 17 residues. Germline values: CDR1 LGHDT, CDR2 YNNKEL (reference sequence). V shed 4 bases and J 8 bases; nucleotides not matched to a gene: 14. The CDR3 here is CASSLYFLAGVADEQFF. The DNA for the CDR3 is TGTGCCAGCAGCCTCTACTTCCTAGCGGGAGTAGCGGATGAGCAGTTCTTC.

The gene calls are TRBV2 and TRBJ1-5; D is possibly TRBD1 (5 bases). CDR1 is SNHLY, CDR2 FYNNEI, per germline. CDR3 size: 14 residues. Trimming took 7 bases from V and 9 from J, leaving 19 bases between them. CDR3 protein: CASTKLQGSSPQHF. CDR3 nucleotides: TGTGCCAGCACCAAGTTGCAGGGAAGTTCGCCCCAGCATTTT.

This clonotype was found many times. The chain recombines TRBV12-3 or TRBV12-4 with TRBJ2-1; D unclear. Trimming took 6 bases from V and 10 from J, leaving 10 bases between them. CDR3 length equals 11 residues. In nucleotides, the CDR3 is TGTGCCAGCAGAAGGGCCGCCGAGCAGTTCTTC. It codes for CASRRAAEQFF.

There are many counts of this clonotype. The V and J genes are TRBV28 and TRBJ2-1, with 7 bases identical to TRBD1. The CDR3 totals 18 residues. V trimming: 5 bases; J trimming: 5 bases; junction bases outside the gene matches: 18. CDR1 MDHEN and CDR2 SYDVKM come from the germline V gene. CDR3 sequence (DNA): TGTGCCAGCAGTAAAACCGGGACAGCTAACTCCCTGGACAATGAGCAGTTCTTC. It specifies CASSKTGTANSLDNEQFF.